This TCR beta chain was sequenced in a study of Tregs in tolerant kidney transplant recipients. TCRdb's copy holds only in-frame clones and misses some; the assay was immunoSEQ multiplex PCR. Its listing shows roughly 53,000 clones. Of note for this clone: The CDR3 extends 3 residues past the end of the read, so its final part is completed from the germline J gene.

There are 15 residues in the CDR3. V was cut by 1 base and J by 5 bases, with 15 bases left in between. The V gene's germline CDR1 is SGHVS and CDR2 FQNEAQ. V gene TRBV7-8 combines with J gene TRBJ2-7; D unclear. Source: CD4+ T cells from blood, taken before the transplant. This receptor was taken from a human donor who received a combined kidney and bone marrow transplant. This CDR3 is CASSLEGSSYHEQYF. Incomplete CDR3 DNA: TGTGCCAGCAGCTTAGAAGGGTCCTCTTACCACGAG.